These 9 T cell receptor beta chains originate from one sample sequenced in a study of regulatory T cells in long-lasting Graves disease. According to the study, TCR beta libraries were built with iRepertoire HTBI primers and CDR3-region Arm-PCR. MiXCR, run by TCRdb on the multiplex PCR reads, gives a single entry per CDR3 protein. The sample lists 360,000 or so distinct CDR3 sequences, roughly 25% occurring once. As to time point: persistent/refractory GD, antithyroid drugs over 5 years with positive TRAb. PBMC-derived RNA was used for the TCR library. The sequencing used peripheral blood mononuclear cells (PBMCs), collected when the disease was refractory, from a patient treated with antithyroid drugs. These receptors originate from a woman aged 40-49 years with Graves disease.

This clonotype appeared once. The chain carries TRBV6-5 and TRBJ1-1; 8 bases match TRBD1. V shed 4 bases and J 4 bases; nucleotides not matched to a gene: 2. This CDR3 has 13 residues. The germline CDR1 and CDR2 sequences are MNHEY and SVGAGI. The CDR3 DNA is TGTGCCAGCAGTTCCGGGACAGGCACTGAAGCTTTCTTT. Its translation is CASSSGTGTEAFF.

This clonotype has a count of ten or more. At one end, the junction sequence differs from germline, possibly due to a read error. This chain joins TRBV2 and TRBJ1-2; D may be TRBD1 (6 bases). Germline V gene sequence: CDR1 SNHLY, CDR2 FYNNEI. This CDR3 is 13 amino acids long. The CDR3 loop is CCLQGVIPDGYTF. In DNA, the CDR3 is TGCTGTTTACAGGGTGTGATCCCAGATGGCTACACCTTC.

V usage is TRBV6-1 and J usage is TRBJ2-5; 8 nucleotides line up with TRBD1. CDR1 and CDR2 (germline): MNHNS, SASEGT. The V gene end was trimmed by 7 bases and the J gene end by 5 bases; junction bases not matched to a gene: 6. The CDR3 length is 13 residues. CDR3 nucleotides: TGTGCCAGCACGGGGACAGGTGGGGAGACCCAGTACTTC. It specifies CASTGTGGETQYF.

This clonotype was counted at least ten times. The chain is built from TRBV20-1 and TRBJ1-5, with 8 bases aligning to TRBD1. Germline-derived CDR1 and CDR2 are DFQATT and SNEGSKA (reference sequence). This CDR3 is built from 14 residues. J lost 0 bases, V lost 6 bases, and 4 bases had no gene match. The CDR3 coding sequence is TGCAGTGCCAGGACAGGGTATAGCAATCAGCCCCAGCATTTT. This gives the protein CSARTGYSNQPQHF.

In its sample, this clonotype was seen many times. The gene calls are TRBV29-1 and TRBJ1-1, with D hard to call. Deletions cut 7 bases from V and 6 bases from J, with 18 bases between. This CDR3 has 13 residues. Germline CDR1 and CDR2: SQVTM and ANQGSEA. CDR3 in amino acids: CSAGKAVPPEAFF. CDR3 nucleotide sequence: TGCAGCGCGGGAAAGGCAGTCCCGCCTGAAGCTTTCTTT.

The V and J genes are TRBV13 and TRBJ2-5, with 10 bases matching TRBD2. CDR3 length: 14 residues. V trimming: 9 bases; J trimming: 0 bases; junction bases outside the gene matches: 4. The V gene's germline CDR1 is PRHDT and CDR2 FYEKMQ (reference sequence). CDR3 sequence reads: CASRTSGNQETQYF. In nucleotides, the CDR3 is TGTGCCAGTAGGACTAGCGGAAACCAAGAGACCCAGTACTTC. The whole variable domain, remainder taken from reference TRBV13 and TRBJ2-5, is AAGVIQSPRHLIKEKRETATLKCYPIPRHDTVYWYQQGPGQDPQFLISFYEKMQSDKGSIPDRFSAQQFSDYHSELNMSSLELGDSALYFCASRTSGNQETQYFGPGTRLLVL.

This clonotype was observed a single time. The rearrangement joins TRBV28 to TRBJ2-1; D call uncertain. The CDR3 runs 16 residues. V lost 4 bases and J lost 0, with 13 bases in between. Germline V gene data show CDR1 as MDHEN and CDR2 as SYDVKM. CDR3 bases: TGTGCCAGCAGTTCCTTCGGCCAGTCCTCCTACAATGAGCAGTTCTTC. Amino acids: CASSSFGQSSYNEQFF.

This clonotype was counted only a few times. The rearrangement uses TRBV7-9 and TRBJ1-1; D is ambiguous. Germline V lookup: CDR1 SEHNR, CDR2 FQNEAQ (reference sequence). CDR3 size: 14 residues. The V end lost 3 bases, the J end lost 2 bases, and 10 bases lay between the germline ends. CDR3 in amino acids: CASSFKSENTEAFF. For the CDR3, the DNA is TGTGCCAGCAGCTTCAAGTCGGAAAACACTGAAGCTTTCTTT.

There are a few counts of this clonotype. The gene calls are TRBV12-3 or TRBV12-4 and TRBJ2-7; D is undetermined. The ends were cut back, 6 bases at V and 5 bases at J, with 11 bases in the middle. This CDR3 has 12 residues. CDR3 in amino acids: CASRIEGHEQYF. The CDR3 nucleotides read TGTGCCAGCAGGATCGAAGGTCACGAGCAGTACTTC.